One sample yielded the 4 T cell receptor beta chains listed below, sequenced in a study of regulatory T cells in long-lasting Graves disease. Time point noted: newly diagnosed GD, antithyroid drugs for less than 3 months. Making the TCR library involved RNA that had been extracted from PBMCs. Arm-PCR of CDR3 regions and iRepertoire HTBI primers were used to build TCR beta libraries. TCRdb analysed the multiplex PCR reads with MiXCR anew, one entry per CDR3 protein. Among 530,000 or so distinct CDR3 sequences, about 13% were seen once, and the ten largest hold roughly a tenth. In addition, the sample was reused for a study of T cells in Graves' hyperthyroidism and ophthalmopathy.

Sequencing was performed on peripheral blood mononuclear cells (PBMCs), taken at new diagnosis, from a patient treated with antithyroid drugs. Source of these receptors: a man aged 30 to 45 with Graves disease.

This clonotype showed up many times. This chain links TRBV6-5 with TRBJ1-6, with 7 bases that match TRBD1. V shed 0 bases, J shed 9 bases, and the junction held 5 bases outside the gene matches. The CDR3 sequence is 15 residues long. Germline CDR1 is MNHEY and CDR2 is SVGAGI. CDR3 sequence: CASSYSQGLGSPLHF. CDR3 nucleotides: TGTGCCAGCAGTTACTCACAGGGGTTGGGTTCACCCCTCCACTTT.

This clonotype was picked up many times. The rearrangement links TRBV5-1 to TRBJ2-2; D remains ambiguous. Trimming cost V 1 base and J 4 bases, with 8 bases left between them. The CDR3 is 14 amino acids. Germline values: CDR1 SGHRS, CDR2 YFSETQ. The CDR3 here is CASSLHDGTGELFF. CDR3 sequence (DNA): TGCGCCAGCAGCTTGCATGACGGCACCGGGGAGCTGTTTTTT.

This clonotype has at least ten counts. This chain joins TRBV6-1 and TRBJ1-2; possibly TRBD1 for D (5 bases). This CDR3 is 15 amino acids long. Germline V gene data show CDR1 as MNHNS and CDR2 as SASEGT. V lost 6 bases to trimming and J lost 5 bases, with 19 bases between them. The CDR3 is CASSPESRGAYGYTF. The CDR3 region has the DNA TGTGCCAGCAGCCCCGAGTCACGGGGCGCGTATGGCTACACCTTC.

J is TRBJ1-1 and V is TRBV20-1, with a weak D call TRBD1 (5 bases). CDR1 is DFQATT, CDR2 SNEGSKA, per germline (reference sequence). CDR3 length equals 13 residues. V gave up 1 base and J gave up 10 bases, with 16 bases separating them. CDR3 DNA sequence: TGCAGTGCTAGAGGCGGGACCCAGTTGGGAGCTTTCTTT. Translating it yields CSARGGTQLGAFF.